This T cell receptor (beta chain) was captured by sequencing in a study of blood T cells in healthy people across ages. Whole-study results and caveats: Bulk PBMC profiling left naive and antigen-experienced comparisons inconclusive.

CDR3 length: 18 amino acids. CDR1 and CDR2 (germline): SGHTA, FQGNSA. V dropped 5 bases and J dropped 2; count of bases not matched to a gene: 10. Turning to this clonotype: Antigen: not known.

The second PCR ran roughly 7 to 11 cycles with a sample-barcoded 5' primer and J-beta primers. Every sample gave at least 3 million paired-end reads containing CDR3. TCRdb redid the calling of the 5' RACE reads with MiXCR, one entry per CDR3 protein. There are more than 750,000 distinct CDR3 sequences in the sample; under 35% occur only once, and roughly 10% lies in the top ten. These data also featured in a second study, about T cells of mothers and their children. Per that study: Each child gave 2.5 million to 3.5 million TCR beta CDR3 reads (each mother, over 9 million).

The source is a woman between 40 and 55 years old in good health. The chain carries TRBV7-2 and TRBJ2-7; 15 positions match TRBD2. Sample: blood. CDR3 residues: CASSRRTSGGAEPYEQYF. CDR3 nucleotide sequence: TGTGCCAGCAGCCGTCGGACTAGCGGGGGGGCCGAACCCTACGAGCAGTACTTC.